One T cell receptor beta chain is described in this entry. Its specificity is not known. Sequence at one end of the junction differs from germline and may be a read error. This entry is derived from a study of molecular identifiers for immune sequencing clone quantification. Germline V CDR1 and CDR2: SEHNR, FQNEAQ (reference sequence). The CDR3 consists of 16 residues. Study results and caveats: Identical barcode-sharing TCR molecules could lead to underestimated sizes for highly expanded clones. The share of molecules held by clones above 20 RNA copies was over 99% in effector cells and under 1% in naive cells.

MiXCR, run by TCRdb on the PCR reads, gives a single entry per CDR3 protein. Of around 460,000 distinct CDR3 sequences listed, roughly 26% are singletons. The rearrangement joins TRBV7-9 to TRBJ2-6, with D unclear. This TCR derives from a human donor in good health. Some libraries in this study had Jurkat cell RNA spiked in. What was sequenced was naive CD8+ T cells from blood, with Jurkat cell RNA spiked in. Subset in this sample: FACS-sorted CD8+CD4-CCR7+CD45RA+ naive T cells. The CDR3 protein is CASSVAKKSGANVLTF. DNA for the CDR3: TGTGCCAGCAGCGTAGCCAAAAAATCTGGGGCCAACGTCCTGACTTTC.